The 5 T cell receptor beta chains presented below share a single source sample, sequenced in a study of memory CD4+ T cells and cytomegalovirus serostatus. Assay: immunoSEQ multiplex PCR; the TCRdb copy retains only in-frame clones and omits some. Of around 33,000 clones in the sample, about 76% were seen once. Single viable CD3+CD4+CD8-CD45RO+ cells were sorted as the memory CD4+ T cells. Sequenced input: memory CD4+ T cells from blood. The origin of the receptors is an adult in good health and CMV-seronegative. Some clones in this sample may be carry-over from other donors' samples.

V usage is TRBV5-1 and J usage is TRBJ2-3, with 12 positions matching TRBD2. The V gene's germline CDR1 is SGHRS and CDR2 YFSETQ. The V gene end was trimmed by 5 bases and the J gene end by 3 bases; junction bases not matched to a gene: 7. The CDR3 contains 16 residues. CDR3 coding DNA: TGCGCCAGCAGATATCTAGCGGGGGGGCCGACAGATACGCAGTATTTT. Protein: CASRYLAGGPTDTQYF.

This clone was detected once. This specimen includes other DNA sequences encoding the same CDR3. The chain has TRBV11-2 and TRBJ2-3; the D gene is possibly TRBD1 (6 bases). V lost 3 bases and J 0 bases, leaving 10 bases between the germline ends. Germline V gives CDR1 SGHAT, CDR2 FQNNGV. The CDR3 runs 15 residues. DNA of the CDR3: TGTGCCAGCAGCTTGAACGGACAGAGCACAGATACGCAGTATTTT. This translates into CASSLNGQSTDTQYF.

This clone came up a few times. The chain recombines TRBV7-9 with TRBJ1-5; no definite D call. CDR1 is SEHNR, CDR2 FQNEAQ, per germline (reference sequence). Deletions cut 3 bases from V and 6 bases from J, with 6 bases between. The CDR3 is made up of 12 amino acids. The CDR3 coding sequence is TGTGCCAGCAGCTTTGAGGGTCAGCCCCAGCATTTT. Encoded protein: CASSFEGQPQHF. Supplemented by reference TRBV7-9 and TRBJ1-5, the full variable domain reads DTGVSQNPRHKITKRGQNVTFRCDPISEHNRLYWYRQTLGQGPEFLTYFQNEAQLEKSRLLSDRFSAERPKGSFSTLEIQRTEQGDSAMYLCASSFEGQPQHFGDGTRLSIL.

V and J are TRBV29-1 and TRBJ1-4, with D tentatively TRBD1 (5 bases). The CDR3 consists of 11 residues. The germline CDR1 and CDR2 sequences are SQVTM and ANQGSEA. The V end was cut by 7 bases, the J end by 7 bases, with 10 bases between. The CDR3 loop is CSGQRGEKLFF. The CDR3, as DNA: TGCAGCGGTCAGAGGGGTGAAAAACTGTTTTTT.

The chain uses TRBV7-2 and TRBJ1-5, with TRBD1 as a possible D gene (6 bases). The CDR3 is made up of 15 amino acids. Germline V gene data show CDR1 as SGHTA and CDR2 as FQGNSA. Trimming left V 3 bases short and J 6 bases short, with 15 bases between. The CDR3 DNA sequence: TGTGCCAGCAGCTTTACAGGGTGGTCTTTTCAGCCCCAGCATTTT. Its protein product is CASSFTGWSFQPQHF.